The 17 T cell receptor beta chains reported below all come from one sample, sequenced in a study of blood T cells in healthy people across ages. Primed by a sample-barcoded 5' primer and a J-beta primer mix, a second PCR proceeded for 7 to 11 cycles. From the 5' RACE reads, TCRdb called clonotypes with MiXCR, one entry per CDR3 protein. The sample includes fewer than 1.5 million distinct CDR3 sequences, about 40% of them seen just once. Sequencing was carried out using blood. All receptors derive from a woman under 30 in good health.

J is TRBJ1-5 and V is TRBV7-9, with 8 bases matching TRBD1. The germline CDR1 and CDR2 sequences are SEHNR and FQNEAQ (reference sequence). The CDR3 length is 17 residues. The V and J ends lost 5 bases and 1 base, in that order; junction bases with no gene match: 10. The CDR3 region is CASSRGTGTGSNQPQHF. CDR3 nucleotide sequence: TGTGCCAGCAGCCGTGGGACAGGCACAGGGAGCAATCAGCCCCAGCATTTT.

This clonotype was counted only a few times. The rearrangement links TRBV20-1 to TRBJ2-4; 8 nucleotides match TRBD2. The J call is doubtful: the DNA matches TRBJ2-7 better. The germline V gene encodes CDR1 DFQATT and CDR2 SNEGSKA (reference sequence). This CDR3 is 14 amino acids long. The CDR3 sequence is CSASLAGSTYEQYF. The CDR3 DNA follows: TGCAGTGCTAGTCTAGCGGGCTCTACCTACGAGCAGTACTTC.

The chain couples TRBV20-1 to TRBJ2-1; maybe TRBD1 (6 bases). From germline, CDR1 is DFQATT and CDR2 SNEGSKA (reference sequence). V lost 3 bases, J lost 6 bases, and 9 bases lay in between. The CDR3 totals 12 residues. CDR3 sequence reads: CSARQGPNEQFF. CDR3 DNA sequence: TGCAGTGCTAGGCAGGGGCCCAATGAGCAGTTCTTC.

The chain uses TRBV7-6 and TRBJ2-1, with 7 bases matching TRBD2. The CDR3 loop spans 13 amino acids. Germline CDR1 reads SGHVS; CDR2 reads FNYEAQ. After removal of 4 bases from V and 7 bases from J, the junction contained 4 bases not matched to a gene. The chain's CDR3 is CASSWGGRNEQFF. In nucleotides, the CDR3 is TGTGCCAGCAGCTGGGGGGGTAGAAATGAGCAGTTCTTC.

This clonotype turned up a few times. The CDR3 nucleotides read TGTGCCAGCAGACGTACAGGGGTGGGGGAGCAGTACTTC. Residues: CASRRTGVGEQYF. The V and J genes are TRBV27 and TRBJ2-7; 7 bases match TRBD1. The V segment lost 6 bases and the J segment 7 bases; nucleotides outside the gene matches: 9. The V gene's germline CDR1 is MNHEY and CDR2 SMNVEV (reference sequence). The CDR3 runs to 13 residues.

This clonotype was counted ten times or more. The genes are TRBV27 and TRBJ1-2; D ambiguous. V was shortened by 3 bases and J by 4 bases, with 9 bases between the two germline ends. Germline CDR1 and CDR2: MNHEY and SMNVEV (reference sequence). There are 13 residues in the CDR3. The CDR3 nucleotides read TGTGCCAGCAGTTTTAGAGCTGGCTATGGCTACACCTTC. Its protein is CASSFRAGYGYTF.

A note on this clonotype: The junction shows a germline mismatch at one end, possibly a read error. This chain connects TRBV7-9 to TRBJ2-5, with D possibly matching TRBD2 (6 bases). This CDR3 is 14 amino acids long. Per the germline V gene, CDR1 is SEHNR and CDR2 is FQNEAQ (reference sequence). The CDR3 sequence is CVSSSRTMQETQYF. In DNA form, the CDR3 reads TGTGTCAGCAGCTCCCGGACTATGCAAGAGACCCAGTACTTC.

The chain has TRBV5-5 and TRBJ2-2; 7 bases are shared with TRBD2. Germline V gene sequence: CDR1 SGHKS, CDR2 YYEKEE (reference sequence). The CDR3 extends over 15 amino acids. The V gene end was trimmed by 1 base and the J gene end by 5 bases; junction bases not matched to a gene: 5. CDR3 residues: CASSLLGGSTGELFF. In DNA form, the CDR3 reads TGTGCCAGCAGCTTGCTCGGGGGGTCGACCGGGGAGCTGTTTTTT.

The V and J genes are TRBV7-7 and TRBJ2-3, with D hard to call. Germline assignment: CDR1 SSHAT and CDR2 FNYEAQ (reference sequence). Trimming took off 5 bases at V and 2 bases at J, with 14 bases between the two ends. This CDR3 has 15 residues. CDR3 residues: CASSRSADPTDTQYF. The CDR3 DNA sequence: TGTGCCAGCAGCCGGTCGGCAGACCCCACAGATACGCAGTATTTT. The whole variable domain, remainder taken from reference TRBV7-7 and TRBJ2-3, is GAGVSQSPRYKVTKRGQDVTLRCDPISSHATLYWYQQALGQGPEFLTYFNYEAQPDKSGLPSDRFSAERPEGSISTLTIQRTEQRDSAMYRCASSRSADPTDTQYFGPGTRLTVL.

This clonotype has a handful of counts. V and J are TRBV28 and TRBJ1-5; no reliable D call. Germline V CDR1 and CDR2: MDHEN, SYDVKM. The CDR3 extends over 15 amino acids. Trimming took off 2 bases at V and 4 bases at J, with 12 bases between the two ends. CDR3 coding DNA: TGTGCCAGCAGTTTAGGTGGCAGACTGAATCAGCCCCAGCATTTT. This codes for CASSLGGRLNQPQHF.

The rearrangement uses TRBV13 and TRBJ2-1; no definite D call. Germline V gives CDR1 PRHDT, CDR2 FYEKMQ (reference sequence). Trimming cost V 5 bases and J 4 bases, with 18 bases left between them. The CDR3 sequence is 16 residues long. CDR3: CASSPTTRGSYNEQFF. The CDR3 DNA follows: TGTGCCAGCAGCCCCACCACACGTGGTTCGTACAATGAGCAGTTCTTC.

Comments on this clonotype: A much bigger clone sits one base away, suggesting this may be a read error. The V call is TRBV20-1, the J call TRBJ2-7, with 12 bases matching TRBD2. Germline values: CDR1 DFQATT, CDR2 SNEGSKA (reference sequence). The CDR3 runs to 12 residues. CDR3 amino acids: CSSSGGAYEQYF. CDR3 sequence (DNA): TGCAGTTCTAGCGGGGGGGCCTACGAGCAGTACTTC.

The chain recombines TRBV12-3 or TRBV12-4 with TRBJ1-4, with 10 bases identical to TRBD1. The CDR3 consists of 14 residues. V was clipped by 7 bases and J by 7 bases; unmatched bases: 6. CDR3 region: CASTRGQGREKLFF. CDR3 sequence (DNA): TGTGCCAGCACCCGGGGACAGGGGCGTGAAAAACTGTTTTTT.

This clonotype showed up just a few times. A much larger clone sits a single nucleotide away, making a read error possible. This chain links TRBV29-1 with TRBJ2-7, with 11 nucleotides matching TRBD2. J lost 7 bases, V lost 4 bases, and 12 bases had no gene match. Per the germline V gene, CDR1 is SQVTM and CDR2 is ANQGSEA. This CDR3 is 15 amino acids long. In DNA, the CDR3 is TGCAGCGTTGCTCCCGGGACTAGCGGAGAAAATGAGCAGTACTTC. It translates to CSVAPGTSGENEQYF.

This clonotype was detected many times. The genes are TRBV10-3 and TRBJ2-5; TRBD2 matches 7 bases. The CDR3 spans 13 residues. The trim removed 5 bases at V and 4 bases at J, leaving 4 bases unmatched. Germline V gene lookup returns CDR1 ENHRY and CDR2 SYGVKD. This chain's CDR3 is CAISPGLGETQYF. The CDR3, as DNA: TGTGCCATCAGTCCAGGACTAGGAGAGACCCAGTACTTC.

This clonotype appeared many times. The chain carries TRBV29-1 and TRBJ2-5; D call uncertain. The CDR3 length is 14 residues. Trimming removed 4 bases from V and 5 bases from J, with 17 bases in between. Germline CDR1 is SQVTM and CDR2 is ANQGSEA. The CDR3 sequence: CSVVDPSKWETQYF. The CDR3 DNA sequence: TGCAGCGTTGTTGACCCGTCTAAATGGGAGACCCAGTACTTC.

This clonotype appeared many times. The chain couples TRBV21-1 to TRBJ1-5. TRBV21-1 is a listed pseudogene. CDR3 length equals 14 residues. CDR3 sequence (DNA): TGTGCCAGCATTTGCGTCTATAGCAATCAGCCCCAGCATTTT. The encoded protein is CASICVYSNQPQHF.